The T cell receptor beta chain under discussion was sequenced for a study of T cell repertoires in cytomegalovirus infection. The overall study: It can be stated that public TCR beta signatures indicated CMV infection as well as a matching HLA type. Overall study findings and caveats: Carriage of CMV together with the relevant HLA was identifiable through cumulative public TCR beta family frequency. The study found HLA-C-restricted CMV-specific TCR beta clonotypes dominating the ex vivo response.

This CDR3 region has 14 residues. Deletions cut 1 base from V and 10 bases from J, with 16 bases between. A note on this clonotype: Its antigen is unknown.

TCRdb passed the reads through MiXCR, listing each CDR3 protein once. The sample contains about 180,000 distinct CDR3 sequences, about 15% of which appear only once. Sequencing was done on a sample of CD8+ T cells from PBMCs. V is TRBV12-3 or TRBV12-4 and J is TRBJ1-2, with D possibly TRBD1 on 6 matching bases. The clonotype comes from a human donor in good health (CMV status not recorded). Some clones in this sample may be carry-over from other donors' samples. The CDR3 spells CASSLGTATPVYTF. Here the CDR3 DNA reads TGTGCCAGCAGTTTAGGGACAGCTACTCCAGTCTACACCTTC.